What follows are 8 T cell receptor beta chains derived from one specimen sequenced in a study of OX40 agonist ivuxolimab in advanced cancers. Data came from immunoSEQ multiplex PCR; TCRdb stores just in-frame clones and leaves some out. There are roughly 69,000 clones in the sample; 91% occur only once, and over 3.5% lies in the top ten. This specimen was CD4+ or CD8+ T cells sorted from blood, taken in a trial of the OX40 agonist ivuxolimab. These receptors were collected from an adult with an advanced solid tumor such as melanoma, head and neck, liver or kidney cancer.

The genes are TRBV27 and TRBJ2-4, with D perhaps matching TRBD1 or TRBD2 (5 bases each). Trimming pared 7 bases from V and 6 bases from J, leaving 10 bases between. The CDR3 has 12 residues. Germline CDR1 and CDR2: MNHEY and SMNVEV (reference sequence). The DNA of the CDR3 is TGTGCCAGCACCGGGACGGCAAACATTCAGTACTTC. It translates to CASTGTANIQYF.

The chain is built from TRBV2 and TRBJ2-1; 7 bases are a match to TRBD1. Germline V CDR1 and CDR2: SNHLY, FYNNEI. V was clipped by 3 bases and J by 0 bases; unmatched bases: 5. CDR3 length equals 16 residues. This chain's CDR3 is CASSDRGQSSYNEQFF. The CDR3 DNA reads as TGTGCCAGCAGTGATAGGGGACAGAGCTCCTACAATGAGCAGTTCTTC.

The chain couples TRBV6-1 to TRBJ1-2; D is unclear. The CDR3 runs to 12 residues. Germline V gives CDR1 MNHNS, CDR2 SASEGT. V lost 0 bases to trimming and J lost 7 bases, with 6 bases between them. CDR3 sequence: CASSEAMSGYTF. The CDR3 coding sequence is TGTGCCAGCAGTGAAGCAATGAGTGGCTACACCTTC.

The chain joins TRBV4-1 to TRBJ2-1; 9 nucleotides match TRBD2. Germline CDR1 MGHRA, CDR2 YSYEKL. The CDR3 consists of 16 residues. Trimming took 2 bases from V and 8 from J; bases not matched to a gene: 10. DNA for the CDR3: TGCGCCAGCAGCCAACCGCCGGGACTAGCTTTGGATGAGCAGTTCTTC. It codes for CASSQPPGLALDEQFF.

The chain joins TRBV4-1 to TRBJ2-1, with D possibly TRBD2 on 6 matching bases. The CDR3 length is 15 residues. Trimming pared 3 bases from V and 5 bases from J, leaving 14 bases between. Germline V gives CDR1 MGHRA, CDR2 YSYEKL. CDR3 loop: CASSQQAGRHNEQFF. CDR3 nucleotides: TGCGCCAGCAGCCAGCAGGCCGGGAGACACAATGAGCAGTTCTTC.

The chain has TRBV16 and TRBJ2-2; D may be TRBD2 (5 bases). Germline V CDR1 and CDR2: KGHSY, FQNENV. This CDR3 is 15 amino acids long. The V and J ends lost 0 bases and 3 bases respectively, with 8 bases between them. CDR3 region: CASSQSGGYTGELFF. CDR3 nucleotides: TGTGCCAGCAGCCAATCGGGCGGGTACACCGGGGAGCTGTTTTTT.

CDR3 in amino acids: CASRPSGRVFGEQYF. In nucleotides, the CDR3 is TGTGCCAGCAGGCCAAGCGGGAGGGTCTTTGGCGAGCAGTACTTC. The rearrangement links TRBV6-1 to TRBJ2-7, with 10 bases lining up with TRBD2. This CDR3 is built from 15 residues. Germline CDR1 MNHNS, CDR2 SASEGT. Unmatched junction bases numbered 11, after V lost 6 bases and J lost 6 bases.

This chain joins TRBV29-1 and TRBJ2-7; 10 nucleotides match TRBD1. From germline, CDR1 is SQVTM and CDR2 ANQGSEA. This CDR3 is 14 amino acids long. V was clipped by 2 bases and J by 3 bases; unmatched bases: 4. In DNA, the CDR3 is TGCAGCGTTGAATTCGGGACAGGGGACTACGAGCAGTACTTC. Amino acids: CSVEFGTGDYEQYF.